These 18 T cell receptor beta chains share one sample of origin, sequenced in a study of beta chain features in type 1 diabetes (dated by TCRdb to 2016 to 2019). The library was generated by the immunoSEQ multiplex PCR assay. All of the isolated RNA was reverse transcribed with the High Capacity cDNA Reverse Transcription Kit, so expressed TCRB transcripts were sequenced. TCRdb re-hosts the immuneACCESS table, in-frame sequences only. Its copies lack some clones; in the studies checked, an unresolved V gene accounts for under half of them, and the cause for the rest is not known. The sample table shows about 620,000 clones, and roughly a sixth are seen once. Jointly, the top ten make up 0.093% of the sample. The specimen was naive CD4+ T cells from blood. The meaning of the sample's cell subset or site label: true naive CD4+ T cells. All receptors come from a man aged 18 to 30 in good health.

The chain couples TRBV5-1 to TRBJ1-5, with no clear D. This CDR3 contains 11 residues. Germline CDR1 and CDR2: SGHRS and YFSETQ. Trimming removed 5 bases at V and 7 bases at J, with 7 bases between. Here the CDR3 DNA reads TGCGCCAGCAGACGGGAACAGCCCCAGCATTTT. The encoded protein is CASRREQPQHF.

CDR3 in DNA: TGCGCCAGCAGCCACCCAATGACGCGGGACCTCAGGGAAGCTTTCTTT. As protein: CASSHPMTRDLREAFF. The V and J genes are TRBV4-1 and TRBJ1-1; TRBD1 might be the D (5 bases). There are 16 residues in the CDR3. Germline CDR1 reads MGHRA; CDR2 reads YSYEKL. Between the trimmed V and J ends, which lost 3 bases and 8 bases, there was a span of 22 bases.

This chain connects TRBV7-2 to TRBJ1-1, with TRBD1 as a possible D gene (5 bases). The germline CDR1 and CDR2 sequences are SGHTA and FQGNSA. CDR3 length: 15 amino acids. Trimming stripped 4 bases from V and 0 bases from J, with 12 bases between. CDR3 residues: CASSSQVYMNTEAFF. CDR3 DNA: TGTGCCAGCAGCTCACAGGTTTACATGAACACTGAAGCTTTCTTT.

The table lists this clone with a few counts. The chain combines TRBV18 with TRBJ2-7; 10 bases line up with TRBD1. CDR1 is KGHSH, CDR2 LQKENI, per germline. The CDR3 length is 14 residues. V dropped 6 bases and J dropped 2; count of bases not matched to a gene: 4. This chain's CDR3 is CASSAGTGAYEQYF. The CDR3 DNA sequence: TGTGCCAGCTCGGCCGGGACAGGGGCCTACGAGCAGTACTTC.

The chain recombines TRBV9 with TRBJ2-3; 14 positions match TRBD2. Trimming removed 3 bases from V and 0 bases from J; junction bases left unmatched: 6. The CDR3 runs to 18 residues. Germline CDR1 and CDR2: SGDLS and YYNGEE. CDR3 protein: CASSGGLAGATSTDTQYF. For the CDR3, the DNA is TGTGCCAGCAGCGGGGGACTAGCGGGAGCCACTAGCACAGATACGCAGTATTTT.

There are a few counts of this clone. The rearrangement links TRBV9 to TRBJ2-1; D is unclear. The CDR3 loop spans 15 amino acids. V was shortened by 5 bases and J by 1 base, with 13 bases between the two germline ends. The germline V gene encodes CDR1 SGDLS and CDR2 YYNGEE. CDR3 nucleotide sequence: TGTGCCAGCAGTCTCAGCGTGTCTTCCTACAATGAGCAGTTCTTC. Translating gives CASSLSVSSYNEQFF.

The rearrangement joins TRBV29-1 to TRBJ2-6; D is uncertain. The CDR3 covers 16 residues. The V end was cut by 5 bases, the J end by 0 bases, with 14 bases between. From germline, CDR1 is SQVTM and CDR2 ANQGSEA. For the CDR3, the DNA is TGCAGCGTTCTTGGGCCAGGAGCCTCTGGGGCCAACGTCCTGACTTTC. It specifies CSVLGPGASGANVLTF.

This clone showed up just once. This chain links TRBV18 with TRBJ1-1; no clear D. The CDR3 loop spans 13 amino acids. Per the germline V gene, CDR1 is KGHSH and CDR2 is LQKENI. Between the trimmed V and J ends, which lost 3 bases and 4 bases, there was a span of 9 bases. Here the CDR3 reads CASSPREITEAFF. DNA of the CDR3: TGTGCCAGCTCACCCCGGGAGATCACTGAAGCTTTCTTT.

This clone appeared a few times. Other DNA sequences in the same sample also yield this CDR3. The chain employs TRBV19 and TRBJ2-1; 7 nucleotides match TRBD1. V was clipped by 8 bases and J by 0 bases; unmatched bases: 4. The CDR3 sequence is 14 residues long. Germline V gives CDR1 LNHDA, CDR2 SQIVND (reference sequence). The CDR3 region is CASSTGSSYNEQFF. CDR3 DNA: TGTGCCAGTTCGACAGGGAGCTCCTACAATGAGCAGTTCTTC.

The chain uses TRBV9 and TRBJ2-2, with TRBD2 matching over 7 bases. V shed 0 bases, J shed 6 bases, and the junction held 5 bases outside the gene matches. The germline V gene has CDR1 SGDLS and CDR2 YYNGEE. The CDR3 sequence is 15 residues long. DNA for the CDR3: TGTGCCAGCAGCGTAGCGGGAGGAGGTTCCGGGGAGCTGTTTTTT. This gives the protein CASSVAGGGSGELFF.

Only a few counts were recorded for this clone. The CDR3 loop reads CASSRTSAPPVYEQYF. The CDR3, as DNA: TGCGCCAGCAGCCGCACTAGCGCCCCTCCGGTATACGAGCAGTACTTC. The chain couples TRBV4-1 to TRBJ2-7; 7 bases map to TRBD2. Germline-derived CDR1 and CDR2 are MGHRA and YSYEKL. Trimming removed 4 bases from V and 4 bases from J; junction bases left unmatched: 13. CDR3 size: 16 residues.

The chain recombines TRBV10-3 with TRBJ2-7; 9 bases match TRBD1. Looked up from germline, CDR1 is ENHRY and CDR2 is SYGVKD. With V trimmed by 8 bases and J by 6 bases, 8 bases remained unmatched. This CDR3 spans 13 amino acids. The CDR3 DNA reads as TGTGCCATCGGGACAGGGACCCTCGGCGAGCAGTACTTC. This translates into CAIGTGTLGEQYF.

This clone was detected a few times. V is TRBV7-6 and J is TRBJ2-5; 9 bases align to TRBD2. J lost 4 bases, V lost 5 bases, and 8 bases had no gene match. The CDR3 totals 15 residues. Germline CDR1 and CDR2: SGHVS and FNYEAQ. This CDR3 reads CASSPGLAGVETQYF. The CDR3, as DNA: TGTGCCAGCAGCCCCGGATTAGCGGGGGTAGAGACCCAGTACTTC.

V usage is TRBV7-7 and J usage is TRBJ2-1; possibly TRBD2 for D (5 bases). Trimming removed 5 bases at V and 6 bases at J, with 11 bases between. The CDR3 spans 13 residues. Germline CDR1 is SSHAT and CDR2 is FNYEAQ (reference sequence). The CDR3 here is CASSVDRGNEQFF. The CDR3 bases are TGTGCCAGCAGCGTTGACCGGGGCAATGAGCAGTTCTTC.

The chain links TRBV4-1 to TRBJ2-1, with TRBD2 as a possible D gene (5 bases). Per germline, CDR1 MGHRA and CDR2 YSYEKL. The germline V and J ends were trimmed by 3 bases and 4 bases, with 10 bases remaining between them. CDR3 length: 14 amino acids. The CDR3 is CASSHGLIYNEQFF. The CDR3 bases are TGCGCCAGCAGCCACGGACTGATATACAATGAGCAGTTCTTC.

This clone was detected only a few times. The chain is built from TRBV4-2 and TRBJ2-2, with D maybe TRBD2 (6 bases). Trimming took off 3 bases at V and 6 bases at J, with 17 bases between the two ends. Germline CDR1 is LGHNA and CDR2 is YNFKEQ. This CDR3 is built from 16 residues. CDR3 sequence reads: CASSQIPGLVAGELFF. CDR3 DNA: TGTGCCAGCAGCCAGATCCCGGGACTCGTCGCCGGGGAGCTGTTTTTT.

In this sample, this clone turned up a few times. The chain couples TRBV29-1 to TRBJ2-1, with D perhaps matching TRBD2 (5 bases). V gave up 7 bases and J gave up 3 bases, with 28 bases separating them. CDR1 is SQVTM and CDR2 is ANQGSEA in the germline V gene. The CDR3 spans 18 residues. As DNA, the CDR3 is TGCAGCGGACGAGGCGGAGTGACGGACGGAGGATTCTACAATGAGCAGTTCTTC. This encodes CSGRGGVTDGGFYNEQFF.

This clone came up a few times. This sequence joins TRBV5-1 and TRBJ1-5; D unclear. CDR1 SGHRS and CDR2 YFSETQ come from the germline V gene. This CDR3 is 14 amino acids long. V was clipped by 7 bases and J by 4 bases, with 15 bases between them. The CDR3: CASAVGGGNQPQHF. For the CDR3, the DNA is TGCGCCAGCGCCGTGGGCGGTGGGAATCAGCCCCAGCATTTT.